This T cell receptor (beta chain) was profiled in a study of cytomegalovirus exposure and HLA in healthy donors. The PCR employed 60 Vbeta primers together with 13 Jbeta primers. Produced via immunoSEQ multiplex PCR; TCRdb's table is partial and in-frame only. This table holds more than 100,000 clones, 60% to 85% found once. Each donor was healthy, and each was a bone marrow donor. The sequenced material came from PBMCs. The receptor's source is a woman under 30 in good health and CMV-seronegative.

CDR3: CASSPQGSLTGGPGNEQFF. The CDR3 DNA sequence: TGTGCCAGCAGCCCTCAAGGTAGTTTAACGGGAGGGCCGGGCAATGAGCAGTTCTTC. The genes are TRBV4-2 and TRBJ2-1; 8 bases map to TRBD2. This CDR3 contains 19 residues. With V trimmed by 4 bases and J by 6 bases, 20 bases remained unmatched. The V gene's germline CDR1 is LGHNA and CDR2 YNFKEQ.